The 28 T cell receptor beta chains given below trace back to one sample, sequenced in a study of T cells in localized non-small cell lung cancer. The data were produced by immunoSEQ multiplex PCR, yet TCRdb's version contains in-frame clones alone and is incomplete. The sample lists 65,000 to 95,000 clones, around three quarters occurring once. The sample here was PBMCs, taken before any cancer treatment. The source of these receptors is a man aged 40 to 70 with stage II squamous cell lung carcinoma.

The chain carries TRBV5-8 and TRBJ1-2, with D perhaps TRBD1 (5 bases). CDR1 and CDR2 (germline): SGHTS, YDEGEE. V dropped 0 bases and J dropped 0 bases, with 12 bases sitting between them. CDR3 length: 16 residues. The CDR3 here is CASSLGLMGANYGYTF. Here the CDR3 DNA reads TGTGCCAGCAGCTTGGGCCTTATGGGGGCTAACTATGGCTACACCTTC.

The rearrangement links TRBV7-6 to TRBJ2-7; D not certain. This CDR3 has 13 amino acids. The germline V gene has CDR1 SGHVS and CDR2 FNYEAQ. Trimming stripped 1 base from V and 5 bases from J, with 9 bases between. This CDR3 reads CASSLEVGDEQYF. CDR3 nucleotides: TGTGCCAGCAGCTTAGAGGTGGGCGACGAGCAGTACTTC.

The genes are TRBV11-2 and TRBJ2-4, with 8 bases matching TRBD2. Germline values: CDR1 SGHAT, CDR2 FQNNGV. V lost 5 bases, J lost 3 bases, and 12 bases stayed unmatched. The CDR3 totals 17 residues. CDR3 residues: CASSPGGGSADKNIQYF. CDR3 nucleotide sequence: TGTGCCAGCAGCCCCGGGGGGGGATCCGCGGACAAAAACATTCAGTACTTC.

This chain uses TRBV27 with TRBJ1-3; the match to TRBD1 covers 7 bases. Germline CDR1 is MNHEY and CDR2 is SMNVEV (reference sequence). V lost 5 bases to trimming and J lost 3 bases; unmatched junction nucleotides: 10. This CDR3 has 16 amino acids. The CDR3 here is CASSVDREHGGNTIYF. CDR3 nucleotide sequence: TGTGCCAGCAGTGTCGACAGGGAACACGGTGGAAACACCATATATTTT.

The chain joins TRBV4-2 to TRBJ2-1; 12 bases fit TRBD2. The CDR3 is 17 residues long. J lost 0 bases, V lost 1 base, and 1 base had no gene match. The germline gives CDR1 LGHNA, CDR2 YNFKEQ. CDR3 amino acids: CASSQGTSGASYNEQFF. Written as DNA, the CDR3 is TGTGCCAGCAGCCAAGGGACTAGCGGGGCCTCCTACAATGAGCAGTTCTTC.

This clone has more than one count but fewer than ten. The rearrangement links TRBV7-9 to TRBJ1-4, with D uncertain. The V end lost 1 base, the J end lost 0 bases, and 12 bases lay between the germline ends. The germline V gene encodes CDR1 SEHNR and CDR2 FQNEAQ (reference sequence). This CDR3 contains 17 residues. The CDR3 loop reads CASSLGQIQTTNEKLFF. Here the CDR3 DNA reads TGTGCCAGCAGCTTAGGGCAGATCCAGACAACTAATGAAAAACTGTTTTTT. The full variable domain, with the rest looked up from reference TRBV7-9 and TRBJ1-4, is DTGVSQNPRHKITKRGQNVTFRCDPISEHNRLYWYRQTLGQGPEFLTYFQNEAQLEKSRLLSDRFSAERPKGSFSTLEIQRTEQGDSAMYLCASSLGQIQTTNEKLFFGSGTQLSVL.

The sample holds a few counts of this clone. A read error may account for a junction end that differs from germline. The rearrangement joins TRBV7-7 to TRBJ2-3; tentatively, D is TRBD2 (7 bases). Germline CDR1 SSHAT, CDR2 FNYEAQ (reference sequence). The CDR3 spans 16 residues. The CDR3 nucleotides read TGTGCTAGCAGCTTAGGGAGGGGGGGCCGCACAGATACGCAGTATTTT. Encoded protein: CASSLGRGGRTDTQYF.

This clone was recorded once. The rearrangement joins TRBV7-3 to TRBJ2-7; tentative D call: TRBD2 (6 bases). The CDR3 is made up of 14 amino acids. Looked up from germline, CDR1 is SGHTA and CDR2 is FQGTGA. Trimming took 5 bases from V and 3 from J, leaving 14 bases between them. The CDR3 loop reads CASSLNPGGYEQYF. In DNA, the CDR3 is TGTGCCAGCAGCCTTAACCCCGGGGGCTACGAGCAGTACTTC.

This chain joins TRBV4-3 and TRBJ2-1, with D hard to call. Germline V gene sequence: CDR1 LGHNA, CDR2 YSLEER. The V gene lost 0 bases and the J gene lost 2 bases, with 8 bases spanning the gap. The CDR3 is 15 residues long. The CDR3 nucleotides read TGCGCCAGCAGCCAAGATCGGGTGGCCTACAATGAGCAGTTCTTC. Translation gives CASSQDRVAYNEQFF.

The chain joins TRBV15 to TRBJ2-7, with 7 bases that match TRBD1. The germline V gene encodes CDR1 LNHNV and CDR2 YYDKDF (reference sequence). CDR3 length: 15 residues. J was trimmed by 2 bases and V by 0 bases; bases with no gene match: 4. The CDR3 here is CATSRDTQGAYEQYF. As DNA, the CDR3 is TGTGCCACCAGCAGAGATACCCAGGGGGCCTACGAGCAGTACTTC.

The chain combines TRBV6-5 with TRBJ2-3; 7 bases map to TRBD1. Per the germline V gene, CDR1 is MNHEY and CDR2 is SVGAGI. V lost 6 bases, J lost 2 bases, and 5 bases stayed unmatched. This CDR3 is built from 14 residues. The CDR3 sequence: CASRPGQTTDTQYF. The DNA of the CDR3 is TGTGCCAGCAGGCCGGGACAGACCACAGATACGCAGTATTTT.

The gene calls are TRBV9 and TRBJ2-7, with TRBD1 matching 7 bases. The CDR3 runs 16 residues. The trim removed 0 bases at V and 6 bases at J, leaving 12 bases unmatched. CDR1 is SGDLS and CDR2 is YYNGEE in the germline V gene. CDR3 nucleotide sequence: TGTGCCAGCAGCGTAGGCGTTTCTAGGGGGCAGAGCGAGCAGTACTTC. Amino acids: CASSVGVSRGQSEQYF.

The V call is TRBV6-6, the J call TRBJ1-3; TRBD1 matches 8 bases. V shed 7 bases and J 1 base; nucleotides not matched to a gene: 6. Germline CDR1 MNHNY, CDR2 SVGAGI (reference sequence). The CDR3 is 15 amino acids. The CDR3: CASTDRGRSGNTIYF. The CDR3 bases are TGTGCCAGCACCGACAGGGGAAGATCTGGAAACACCATATATTTT.

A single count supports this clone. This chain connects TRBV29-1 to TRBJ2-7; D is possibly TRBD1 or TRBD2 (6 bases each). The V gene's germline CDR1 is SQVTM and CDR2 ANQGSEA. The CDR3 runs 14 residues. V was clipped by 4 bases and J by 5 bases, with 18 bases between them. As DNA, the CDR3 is TGCAGCGTTGGGAGGGGGGACCGATCCGACGAGCAGTACTTC. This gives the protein CSVGRGDRSDEQYF.

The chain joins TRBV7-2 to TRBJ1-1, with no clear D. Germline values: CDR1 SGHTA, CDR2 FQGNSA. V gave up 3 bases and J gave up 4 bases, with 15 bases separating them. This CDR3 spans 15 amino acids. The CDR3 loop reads CASSFAAGMGTEAFF. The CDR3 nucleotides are TGTGCCAGCAGCTTTGCCGCGGGTATGGGCACTGAAGCTTTCTTT.

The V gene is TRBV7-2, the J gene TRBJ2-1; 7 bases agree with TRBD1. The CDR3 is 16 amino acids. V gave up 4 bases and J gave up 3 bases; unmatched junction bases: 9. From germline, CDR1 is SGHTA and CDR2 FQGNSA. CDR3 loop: CASSSVGQALYNEQFF. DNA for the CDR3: TGTGCCAGCAGCTCTGTCGGACAGGCCCTCTACAATGAGCAGTTCTTC.

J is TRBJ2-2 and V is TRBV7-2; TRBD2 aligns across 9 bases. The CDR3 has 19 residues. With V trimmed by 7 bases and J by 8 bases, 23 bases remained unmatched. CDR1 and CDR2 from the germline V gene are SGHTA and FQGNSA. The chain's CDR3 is CASTPAGHRSGSRIGELFF. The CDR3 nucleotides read TGTGCCAGCACCCCCGCCGGACACCGTAGCGGGAGCCGTATAGGGGAGCTGTTTTTT.

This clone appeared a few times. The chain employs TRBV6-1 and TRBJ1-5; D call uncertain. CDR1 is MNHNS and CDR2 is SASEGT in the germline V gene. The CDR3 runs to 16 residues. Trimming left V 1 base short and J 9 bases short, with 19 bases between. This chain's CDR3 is CASSEDGRTGYWPQHF. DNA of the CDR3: TGTGCCAGCAGTGAAGATGGACGGACCGGGTATTGGCCCCAGCATTTT.

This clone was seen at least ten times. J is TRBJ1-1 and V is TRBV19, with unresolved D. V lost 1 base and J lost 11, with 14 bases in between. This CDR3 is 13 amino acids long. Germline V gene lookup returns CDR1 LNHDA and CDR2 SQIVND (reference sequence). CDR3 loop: CASSIAFGPSAFF. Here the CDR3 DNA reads TGTGCCAGTAGTATAGCCTTCGGACCTAGCGCTTTCTTT.

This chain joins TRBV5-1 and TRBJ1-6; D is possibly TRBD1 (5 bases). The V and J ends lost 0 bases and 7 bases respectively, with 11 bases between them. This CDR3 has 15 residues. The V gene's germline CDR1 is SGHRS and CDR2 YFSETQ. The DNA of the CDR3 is TGCGCCAGCAGCTTGGCCGGCAGGGCAAATTCACCCCTCCACTTT. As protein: CASSLAGRANSPLHF.

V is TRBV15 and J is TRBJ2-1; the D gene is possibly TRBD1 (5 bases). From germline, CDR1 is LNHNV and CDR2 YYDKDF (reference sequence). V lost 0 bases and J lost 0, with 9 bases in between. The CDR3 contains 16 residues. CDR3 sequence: CATSRDQGVSYNEQFF. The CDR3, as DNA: TGTGCCACCAGCAGAGATCAGGGCGTCTCCTACAATGAGCAGTTCTTC. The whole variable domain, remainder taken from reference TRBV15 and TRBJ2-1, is DAMVIQNPRYQVTQFGKPVTLSCSQTLNHNVMYWYQQKSSQAPKLLFHYYDKDFNNEADTPDNFQSRRPNTSFCFLDIRSPGLGDTAMYLCATSRDQGVSYNEQFFGPGTRLTVL.

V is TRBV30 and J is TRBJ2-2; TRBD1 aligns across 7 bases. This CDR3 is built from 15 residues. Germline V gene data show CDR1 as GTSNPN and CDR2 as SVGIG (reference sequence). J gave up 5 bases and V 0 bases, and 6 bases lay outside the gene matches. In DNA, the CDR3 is TGTGCCTGGAGTGTACAGGGGACCATGACCGGGGAGCTGTTTTTT. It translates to CAWSVQGTMTGELFF.

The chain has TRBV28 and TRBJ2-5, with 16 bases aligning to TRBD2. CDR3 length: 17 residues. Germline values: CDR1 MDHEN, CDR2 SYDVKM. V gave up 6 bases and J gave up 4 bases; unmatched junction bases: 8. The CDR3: CASSVGLAGGLGETQYF. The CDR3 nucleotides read TGTGCCAGCAGCGTGGGACTAGCGGGAGGGCTGGGAGAGACCCAGTACTTC. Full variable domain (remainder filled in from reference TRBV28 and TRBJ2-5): DVKVTQSSRYLVKRTGEKVFLECVQDMDHENMFWYRQDPGLGLRLIYFSYDVKMKEKGDIPEGYSVSREKKERFSLILESASTNQTSMYLCASSVGLAGGLGETQYFGPGTRLLVL.

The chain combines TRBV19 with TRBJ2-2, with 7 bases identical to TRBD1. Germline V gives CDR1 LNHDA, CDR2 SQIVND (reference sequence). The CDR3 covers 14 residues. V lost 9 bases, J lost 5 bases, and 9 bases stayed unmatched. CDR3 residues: CASRPDRVTGELFF. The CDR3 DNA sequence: TGTGCCAGCCGCCCCGACAGGGTAACCGGGGAGCTGTTTTTT.

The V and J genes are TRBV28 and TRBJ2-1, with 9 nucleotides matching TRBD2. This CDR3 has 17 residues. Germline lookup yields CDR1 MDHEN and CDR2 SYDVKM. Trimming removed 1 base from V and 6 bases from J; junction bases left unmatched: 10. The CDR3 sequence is CASSLYRSGRQPNEQFF. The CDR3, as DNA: TGTGCCAGCAGTTTATATAGGAGCGGGAGGCAACCCAATGAGCAGTTCTTC.

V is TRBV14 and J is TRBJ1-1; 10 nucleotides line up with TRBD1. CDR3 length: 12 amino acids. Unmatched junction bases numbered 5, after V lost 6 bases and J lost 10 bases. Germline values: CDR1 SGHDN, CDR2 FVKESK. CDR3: CASRLGTGVAFF. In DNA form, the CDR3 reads TGTGCCAGCAGACTCGGGACAGGGGTAGCTTTCTTT.

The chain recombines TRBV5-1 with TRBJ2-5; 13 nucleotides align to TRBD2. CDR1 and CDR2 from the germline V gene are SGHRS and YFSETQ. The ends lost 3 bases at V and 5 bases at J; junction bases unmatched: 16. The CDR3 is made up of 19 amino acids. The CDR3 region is CASSSQPGTSGIVGETQYF. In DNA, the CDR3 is TGCGCCAGCAGCTCTCAACCCGGGACTAGCGGGATCGTGGGGGAGACCCAGTACTTC.

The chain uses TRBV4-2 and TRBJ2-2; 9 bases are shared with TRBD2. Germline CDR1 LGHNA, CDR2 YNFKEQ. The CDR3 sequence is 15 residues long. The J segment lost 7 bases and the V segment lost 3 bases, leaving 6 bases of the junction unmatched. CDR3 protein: CASSQREGRGGELFF. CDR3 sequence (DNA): TGTGCCAGCAGCCAGCGGGAGGGGAGAGGCGGGGAGCTGTTTTTT.